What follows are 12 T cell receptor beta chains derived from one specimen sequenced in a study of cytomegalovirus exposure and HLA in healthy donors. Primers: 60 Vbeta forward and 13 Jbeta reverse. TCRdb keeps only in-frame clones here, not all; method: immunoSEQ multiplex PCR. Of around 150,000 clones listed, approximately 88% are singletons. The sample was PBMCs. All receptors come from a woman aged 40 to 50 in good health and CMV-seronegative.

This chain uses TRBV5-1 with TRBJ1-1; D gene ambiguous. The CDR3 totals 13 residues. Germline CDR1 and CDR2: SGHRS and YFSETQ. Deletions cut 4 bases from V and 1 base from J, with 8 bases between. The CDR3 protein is CASSQGGNTEAFF. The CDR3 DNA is TGCGCCAGCAGCCAAGGAGGGAACACTGAAGCTTTCTTT.

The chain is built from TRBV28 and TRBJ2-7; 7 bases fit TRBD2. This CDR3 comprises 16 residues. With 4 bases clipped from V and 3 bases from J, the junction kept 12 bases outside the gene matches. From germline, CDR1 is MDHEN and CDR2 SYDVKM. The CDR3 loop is CASSSPRERDFYEQYF. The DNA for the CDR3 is TGTGCCAGCAGTTCCCCGAGGGAGCGGGATTTCTACGAGCAGTACTTC.

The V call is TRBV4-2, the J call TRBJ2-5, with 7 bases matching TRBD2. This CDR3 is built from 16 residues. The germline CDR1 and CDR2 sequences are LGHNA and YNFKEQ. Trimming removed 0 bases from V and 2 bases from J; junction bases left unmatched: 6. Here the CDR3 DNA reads TGTGCCAGCAGCCAAGATTTTTCTAGCGGACAAGAGACCCAGTACTTC. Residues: CASSQDFSSGQETQYF.

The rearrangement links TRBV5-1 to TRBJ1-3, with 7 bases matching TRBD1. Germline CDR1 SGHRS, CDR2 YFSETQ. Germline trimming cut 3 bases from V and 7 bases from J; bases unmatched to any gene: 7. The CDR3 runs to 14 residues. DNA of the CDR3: TGCGCCAGCAGCTCTTCTACAGGGGAGAACACCATATATTTT. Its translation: CASSSSTGENTIYF.

CDR3 sequence reads: CASSQDPAGGVEQYF. The CDR3 DNA is TGCGCCAGCAGCCAAGATCCGGCGGGAGGGGTCGAGCAGTACTTC. V usage is TRBV4-3 and J usage is TRBJ2-7; 9 bases agree with TRBD2. The CDR3 extends over 15 amino acids. Germline V CDR1 and CDR2: LGHNA, YSLEER. V shed 0 bases, J shed 6 bases, and the junction held 6 bases outside the gene matches.

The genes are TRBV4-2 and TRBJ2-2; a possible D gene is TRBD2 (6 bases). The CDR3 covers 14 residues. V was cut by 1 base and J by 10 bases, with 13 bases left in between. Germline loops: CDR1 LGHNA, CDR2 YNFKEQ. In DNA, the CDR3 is TGTGCCAGCAGCCAAGTCTCTGGGGAGGAGGAGCTGTTTTTT. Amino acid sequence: CASSQVSGEEELFF.

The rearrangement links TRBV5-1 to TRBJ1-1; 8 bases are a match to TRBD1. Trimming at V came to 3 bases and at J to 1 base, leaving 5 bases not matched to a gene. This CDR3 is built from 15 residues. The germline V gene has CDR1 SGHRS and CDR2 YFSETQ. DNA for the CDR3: TGCGCCAGCAGCTATCTGGGGACAGGGAACACTGAAGCTTTCTTT. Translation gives CASSYLGTGNTEAFF.

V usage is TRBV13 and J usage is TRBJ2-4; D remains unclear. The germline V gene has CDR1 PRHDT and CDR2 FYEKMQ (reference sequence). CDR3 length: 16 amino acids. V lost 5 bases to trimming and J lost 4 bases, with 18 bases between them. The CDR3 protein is CASSTSYLSSKNIQYF. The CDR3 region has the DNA TGTGCCAGCAGCACCTCCTACCTGAGTTCAAAAAACATTCAGTACTTC.

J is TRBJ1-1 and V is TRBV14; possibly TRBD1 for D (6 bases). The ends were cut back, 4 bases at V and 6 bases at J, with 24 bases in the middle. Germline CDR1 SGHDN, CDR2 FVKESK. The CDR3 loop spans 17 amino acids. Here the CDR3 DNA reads TGTGCCAGCAGCCTCCCAGGTTATGGGGGCGGTTTCGCTGAAGCTTTCTTT. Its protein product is CASSLPGYGGGFAEAFF.

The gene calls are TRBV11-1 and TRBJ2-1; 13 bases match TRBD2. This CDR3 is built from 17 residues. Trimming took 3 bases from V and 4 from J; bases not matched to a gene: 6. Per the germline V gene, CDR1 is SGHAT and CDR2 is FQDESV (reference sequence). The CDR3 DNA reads TGTGCCAGCAGCTTTGGACTAGCGGGAGAGAGATACAATGAGCAGTTCTTC. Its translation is CASSFGLAGERYNEQFF. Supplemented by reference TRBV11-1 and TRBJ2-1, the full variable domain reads EAEVAQSPRYKITEKSQAVAFWCDPISGHATLYWYRQILGQGPELLVQFQDESVVDDSQLPKDRFSAERLKGVDSTLKIQPAELGDSAMYLCASSFGLAGERYNEQFFGPGTRLTVL.

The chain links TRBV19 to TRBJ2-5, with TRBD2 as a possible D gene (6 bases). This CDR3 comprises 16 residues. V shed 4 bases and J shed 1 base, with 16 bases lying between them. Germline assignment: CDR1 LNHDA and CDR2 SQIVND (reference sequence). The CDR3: CASSRRGRVLQETQYF. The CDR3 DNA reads TGTGCCAGTAGTAGGAGGGGCAGGGTACTCCAAGAGACCCAGTACTTC.

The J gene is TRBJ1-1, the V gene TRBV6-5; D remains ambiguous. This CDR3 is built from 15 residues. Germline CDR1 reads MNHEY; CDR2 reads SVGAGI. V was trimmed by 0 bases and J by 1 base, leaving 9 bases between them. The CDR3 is CASSYSWAGNTEAFF. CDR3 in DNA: TGTGCCAGCAGTTACTCATGGGCGGGGAACACTGAAGCTTTCTTT.